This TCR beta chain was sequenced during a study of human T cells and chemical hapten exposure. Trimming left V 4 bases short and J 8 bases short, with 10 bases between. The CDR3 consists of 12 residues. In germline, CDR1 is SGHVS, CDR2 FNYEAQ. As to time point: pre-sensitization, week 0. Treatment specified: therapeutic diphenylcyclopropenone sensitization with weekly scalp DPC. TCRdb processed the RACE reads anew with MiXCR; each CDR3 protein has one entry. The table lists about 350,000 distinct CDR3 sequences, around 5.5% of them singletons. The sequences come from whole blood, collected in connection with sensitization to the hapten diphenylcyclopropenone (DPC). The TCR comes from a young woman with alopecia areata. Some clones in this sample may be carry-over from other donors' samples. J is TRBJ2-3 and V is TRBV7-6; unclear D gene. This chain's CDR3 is CASSSAVGTQYF. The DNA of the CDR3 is TGTGCCAGCAGCTCCGCCGTCGGTACGCAGTATTTT.